This TCR beta chain was sequenced for a study of OX40 agonist ivuxolimab in advanced cancers. Study details: Earlier treatment with anti-PD-1, anti-PD-L1 or anti-CTLA-4 was permitted, and approximately 38% had received some.

The data were produced by immunoSEQ multiplex PCR, yet TCRdb's version contains in-frame clones alone and is incomplete. The repertoire holds tens of thousands of clones, with roughly 91% as singletons. CDR1 is SNHLY, CDR2 FYNNEI, per germline. Trimming took 7 bases from V and 7 from J; bases not matched to a gene: 12. This CDR3 spans 15 amino acids. This receptor was taken from an adult with an advanced solid tumor such as melanoma, head and neck, liver or kidney cancer. Source: CD4+ or CD8+ T cells sorted from blood, taken in a trial of the OX40 agonist ivuxolimab. The chain recombines TRBV2 with TRBJ2-7; 11 bases align to TRBD2. CDR3 sequence: CASNEGLAGGIEQYF. As DNA, the CDR3 is TGTGCCAGCAATGAGGGGCTAGCGGGAGGCATAGAGCAGTACTTC. Full variable domain (missing parts from reference TRBV2 and TRBJ2-7): EPEVTQTPSHQVTQMGQEVILRCVPISNHLYFYWYRQILGQKVEFLVSFYNNEISEKSEIFDDQFSVERPDGSNFTLKIRSTKLEDSAMYFCASNEGLAGGIEQYFGPGTRLTVT.